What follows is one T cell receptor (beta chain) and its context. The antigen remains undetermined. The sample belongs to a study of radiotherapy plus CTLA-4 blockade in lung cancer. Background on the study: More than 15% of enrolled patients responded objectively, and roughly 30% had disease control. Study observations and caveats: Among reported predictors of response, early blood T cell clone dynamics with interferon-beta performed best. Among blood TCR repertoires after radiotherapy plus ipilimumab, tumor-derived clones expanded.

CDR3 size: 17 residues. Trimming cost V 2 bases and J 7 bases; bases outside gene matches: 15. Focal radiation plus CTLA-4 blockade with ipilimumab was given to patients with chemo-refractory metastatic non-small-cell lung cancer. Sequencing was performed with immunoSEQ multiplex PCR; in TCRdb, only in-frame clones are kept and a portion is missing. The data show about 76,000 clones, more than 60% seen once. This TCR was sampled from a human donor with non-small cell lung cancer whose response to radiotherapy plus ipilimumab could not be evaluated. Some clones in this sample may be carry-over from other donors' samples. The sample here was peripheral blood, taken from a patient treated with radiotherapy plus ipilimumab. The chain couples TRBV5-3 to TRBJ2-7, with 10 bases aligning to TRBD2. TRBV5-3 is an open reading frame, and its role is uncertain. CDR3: CARSLQRGSGGAKEQYF. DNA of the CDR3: TGTGCCAGAAGCTTACAAAGAGGAAGCGGGGGGGCCAAAGAGCAGTACTTC.